A single sample is the source of the 29 T cell receptor beta chains below, sequenced in a study of T-cell reconstitution after alpha-beta-depleted transplantation in children. Unique molecular identifiers were built into the TCRbeta library. TCRdb itself ran the PCR reads through MiXCR, one entry per CDR3 protein. Of about 500,000 distinct CDR3 sequences in the sample, 32% are singletons; the top ten hold more than 2%. The sample was PBMCs from the stem cell graft donor, taken from the stem cell graft. The receptors derive from a human donor who donated a stem cell graft to a child with aplastic anemia.

The chain has TRBV4-3 and TRBJ2-3; TRBD2 aligns across 7 bases. The CDR3 is 18 residues long. V gave up 4 bases and J gave up 2 bases; unmatched junction bases: 15. Germline CDR1 LGHNA, CDR2 YSLEER. CDR3 loop: CASSPKIRGGSNTDTQYF. For the CDR3, the DNA is TGCGCCAGCAGCCCCAAGATTAGAGGCGGGAGCAACACAGATACGCAGTATTTT.

The chain links TRBV20-1 to TRBJ2-5, with 8 nucleotides matching TRBD2. Germline values: CDR1 DFQATT, CDR2 SNEGSKA (reference sequence). J lost 4 bases, V lost 0 bases, and 7 bases had no gene match. The CDR3 runs 15 residues. CDR3 protein: CSARDSAGVVETQYF. The CDR3 nucleotides are TGCAGTGCTAGAGATTCAGCGGGAGTAGTAGAGACCCAGTACTTC.

This clonotype was counted between two and nine times. V usage is TRBV7-6 and J usage is TRBJ2-5; D unresolved. The germline V and J ends were trimmed by 5 bases and 4 bases, with 17 bases remaining between them. The CDR3 is 15 amino acids. Germline CDR1 and CDR2: SGHVS and FNYEAQ. The DNA of the CDR3 is TGTGCCAGCAGCCCGACTCCCATGGGTACAGAGACCCAGTACTTC. Protein product: CASSPTPMGTETQYF. Full variable domain (missing parts from reference TRBV7-6 and TRBJ2-5): GAGVSQSPRYKVTKRGQDVALRCDPISGHVSLYWYRQALGQGPEFLTYFNYEAQQDKSGLPNDRFSAERPEGSISTLTIQRTEQRDSAMYRCASSPTPMGTETQYFGPGTRLLVL.

The rearrangement links TRBV7-3 to TRBJ2-2, with D possibly TRBD2 on 6 matching bases. The V and J ends lost 5 bases and 6 bases respectively, with 16 bases between them. Germline assignment: CDR1 SGHTA and CDR2 FQGTGA. CDR3 length: 15 amino acids. The CDR3 region is CASSPIGGTSGELFF. CDR3 nucleotide sequence: TGTGCCAGCAGCCCCATTGGCGGGACGTCCGGGGAGCTGTTTTTT. The full variable domain, rest sourced from reference TRBV7-3 and TRBJ2-2, is GAGVSQTPSNKVTEKGKYVELRCDPISGHTALYWYRQSLGQGPEFLIYFQGTGAADDSGLPNDRFFAVRPEGSVSTLKIQRTERGDSAVYLCASSPIGGTSGELFFGEGSRLTVL.

V gene TRBV11-2 combines with J gene TRBJ2-7, with 7 bases that match TRBD1. The CDR3 is 17 amino acids. The V and J ends lost 3 bases and 3 bases, in that order; junction bases with no gene match: 14. The germline V gene encodes CDR1 SGHAT and CDR2 FQNNGV. This CDR3 reads CASSLDPAPTGNYEQYF. For the CDR3, the DNA is TGTGCCAGCAGCTTGGATCCCGCTCCGACAGGGAACTACGAGCAGTACTTC.

The chain combines TRBV7-3 with TRBJ2-3; D possibly uses TRBD1 or TRBD2 (5 bases each). The length of the CDR3 is 17 residues. V was cut by 4 bases and J by 5 bases, with 22 bases left in between. Germline assignment: CDR1 SGHTA and CDR2 FQGTGA. CDR3 sequence (DNA): TGTGCCAGCAGCTCAAGAATGTATGGGGGTCCTCAAGATACGCAGTATTTT. It codes for CASSSRMYGGPQDTQYF. Supplemented by reference TRBV7-3 and TRBJ2-3, the full variable domain reads GAGVSQTPSNKVTEKGKYVELRCDPISGHTALYWYRQSLGQGPEFLIYFQGTGAADDSGLPNDRFFAVRPEGSVSTLKIQRTERGDSAVYLCASSSRMYGGPQDTQYFGPGTRLTVL.

This clonotype was detected only a few times. V gene TRBV20-1 combines with J gene TRBJ1-2; no clear D. Germline V lookup: CDR1 DFQATT, CDR2 SNEGSKA (reference sequence). The CDR3 sequence is 16 residues long. Trimming took 7 bases from V and 5 from J, leaving 26 bases between them. The CDR3, as DNA: TGCAGTGGCACCTTATTGGCCTACCGTTTCCCATATGGCTACACCTTC. As protein: CSGTLLAYRFPYGYTF.

This clonotype has a handful of counts. CDR3 bases: TGTGCCAGCAGTTACTTTAAGGACACTGAAGCTTTCTTT. Translated, it gives CASSYFKDTEAFF. The chain has TRBV6-2 or TRBV6-3 and TRBJ1-1; the D is unclear. This CDR3 comprises 13 residues. Deletions cut 1 base from V and 3 bases from J, with 6 bases between. Per the germline V gene, CDR1 is MNHEY and CDR2 is SVGEGT.

The chain has TRBV29-1 and TRBJ2-1, with 7 nucleotides matching TRBD1. Unmatched junction bases numbered 9, after V lost 6 bases and J lost 7 bases. Germline loops: CDR1 SQVTM, CDR2 ANQGSEA. This CDR3 spans 13 amino acids. The CDR3 sequence: CSVSTGAGNEQFF. The CDR3 region has the DNA TGCAGCGTCTCAACAGGGGCCGGGAATGAGCAGTTCTTC.

The chain couples TRBV7-9 to TRBJ2-7, with D hard to call. Looked up from germline, CDR1 is SEHNR and CDR2 is FQNEAQ (reference sequence). The CDR3 has 14 residues. V was trimmed by 5 bases and J by 2 bases, leaving 13 bases between them. The CDR3: CASSPTPLPYEQYF. CDR3 coding DNA: TGTGCCAGCAGCCCAACGCCGCTACCCTACGAGCAGTACTTC.

The chain uses TRBV3-1 and TRBJ2-7; 10 bases are shared with TRBD2. CDR1 is LGHDT and CDR2 is YNNKEL in the germline V gene (reference sequence). Trimming at V came to 2 bases and at J to 5 bases, leaving 9 bases not matched to a gene. This CDR3 is built from 16 residues. CDR3 sequence (DNA): TGTGCCAGCAGCCAACCAAGCACTAGCGGGAACCACGAGCAGTACTTC. Translated, it gives CASSQPSTSGNHEQYF.

This clonotype was seen only a few times. The chain has TRBV6-6 and TRBJ1-1, with 7 bases lining up with TRBD1. This CDR3 is 17 amino acids long. The V gene's germline CDR1 is MNHNY and CDR2 SVGAGI (reference sequence). The V gene end was trimmed by 6 bases and the J gene end by 4 bases; junction bases not matched to a gene: 17. DNA of the CDR3: TGTGCCAGCAGCTCCCTCCCCAGGGCAGGGGGTACCACTGAAGCTTTCTTT. This gives the protein CASSSLPRAGGTTEAFF.

This clonotype was picked up a small number of times. The gene calls are TRBV15 and TRBJ2-1; D gene ambiguous. This CDR3 has 13 amino acids. Germline V gene data show CDR1 as LNHNV and CDR2 as YYDKDF (reference sequence). Trimming took 1 base from V and 8 from J, leaving 9 bases between them. The CDR3 is CATSRGTTDEQFF. For the CDR3, the DNA is TGTGCCACCAGCAGAGGGACGACGGATGAGCAGTTCTTC.

The genes are TRBV20-1 and TRBJ2-1, with unresolved D. Germline lookup yields CDR1 DFQATT and CDR2 SNEGSKA (reference sequence). The CDR3 covers 14 residues. Trimming removed 5 bases at V and 0 bases at J, with 11 bases between. The CDR3 region has the DNA TGCAGTGCTCGCGTGCTCGCCTCCTACAATGAGCAGTTCTTC. Protein product: CSARVLASYNEQFF.

The chain has TRBV27 and TRBJ2-3; D might be TRBD2 (5 bases). This CDR3 comprises 16 residues. CDR1 and CDR2 (germline): MNHEY, SMNVEV (reference sequence). Trimming pared 6 bases from V and 0 bases from J, leaving 16 bases between. The CDR3 DNA follows: TGTGCCAGCAGCTATAGAGCGGTTCTTAGCACAGATACGCAGTATTTT. Translating it yields CASSYRAVLSTDTQYF.

This clonotype has only a few counts. This chain links TRBV28 with TRBJ2-6; D is uncertain. CDR1 MDHEN and CDR2 SYDVKM come from the germline V gene. This CDR3 contains 16 residues. Between the trimmed V and J ends, which lost 3 bases and 4 bases, there was a span of 13 bases. The CDR3 here is CASSFTRWSGANVLTF. The CDR3 region has the DNA TGTGCCAGCAGTTTCACGAGGTGGTCCGGGGCCAACGTCCTGACTTTC.

The rearrangement uses TRBV7-6 and TRBJ2-7; 8 nucleotides align to TRBD1. V gave up 4 bases and J gave up 3 bases; unmatched junction bases: 20. Germline V CDR1 and CDR2: SGHVS, FNYEAQ. The CDR3 length is 19 residues. CDR3 sequence (DNA): TGTGCCAGCAGCTGGGAGAGGACAGGGTTGGACTACGTCCACTACGAGCAGTACTTC. Its protein is CASSWERTGLDYVHYEQYF.

V and J are TRBV4-2 and TRBJ2-2; D gene unclear. CDR3 length equals 14 residues. The V gene's germline CDR1 is LGHNA and CDR2 YNFKEQ. The ends were cut back, 7 bases at V and 1 base at J, with 10 bases in the middle. The CDR3 DNA follows: TGTGCCAGCAACGACGCAGGGAACACCGGGGAGCTGTTTTTT. It is translated as CASNDAGNTGELFF.

This clonotype was counted between two and nine times. The chain is built from TRBV6-2 or TRBV6-3 and TRBJ2-3; D ambiguous. The CDR3 covers 15 residues. Trimming pared 3 bases from V and 0 bases from J, leaving 10 bases between. Germline assignment: CDR1 MNHEY and CDR2 SVGEGT. This chain's CDR3 is CASSYRASSTDTQYF. CDR3 nucleotide sequence: TGTGCCAGCAGTTATCGAGCGAGTAGCACAGATACGCAGTATTTT.

This clonotype was seen only a few times. The V call is TRBV27, the J call TRBJ2-7, with D possibly matching TRBD1 (6 bases). Trimming took 6 bases from V and 5 from J, leaving 17 bases between them. This CDR3 contains 14 residues. Germline V lookup: CDR1 MNHEY, CDR2 SMNVEV (reference sequence). For the CDR3, the DNA is TGTGCCAGCAGGCCTTCAGGGGTTTACCACGAGCAGTACGTC. Protein product: CASRPSGVYHEQYV.

This clonotype was observed a handful of times. The chain links TRBV4-3 to TRBJ2-3, with D unresolved. V gave up 1 base and J gave up 2 bases, with 10 bases separating them. CDR1 is LGHNA and CDR2 is YSLEER in the germline V gene. The CDR3 covers 15 residues. The CDR3: CASSQGGYNTDTQYF. The CDR3 nucleotides are TGCGCCAGCAGCCAAGGGGGTTATAACACAGATACGCAGTATTTT.

V gene TRBV29-1 combines with J gene TRBJ2-3; D may be TRBD1 (7 bases). The ends were cut back, 4 bases at V and 3 bases at J, with 11 bases in the middle. CDR1 is SQVTM and CDR2 is ANQGSEA in the germline V gene. This CDR3 region has 13 residues. The CDR3 bases are TGCAGCGTTGGCGGGACAGTGACAGATACGCAGTATTTT. This sequence encodes CSVGGTVTDTQYF.

This rearrangement joins TRBV4-3 to TRBJ1-2; no clear D gene. V lost 0 bases and J lost 2, with 10 bases in between. This CDR3 is built from 15 residues. The germline V gene has CDR1 LGHNA and CDR2 YSLEER. As DNA, the CDR3 is TGCGCCAGCAGCCAAGAAGTCGGACGGAACTATGGCTACACCTTC. Amino acid sequence: CASSQEVGRNYGYTF.

The chain recombines TRBV28 with TRBJ2-2, with a possible D match to TRBD1 (6 bases). From germline, CDR1 is MDHEN and CDR2 SYDVKM. This CDR3 has 14 amino acids. V dropped 10 bases and J dropped 0 bases, with 12 bases sitting between them. CDR3 DNA: TGTGCCATTCCGGGACAAGCGAACACCGGGGAGCTGTTTTTT. Translated: CAIPGQANTGELFF.

This rearrangement joins TRBV27 to TRBJ2-5; 7 bases align to TRBD2. Trimming took 5 bases from V and 0 from J; bases not matched to a gene: 6. This CDR3 contains 15 residues. Looked up from germline, CDR1 is MNHEY and CDR2 is SMNVEV (reference sequence). CDR3 bases: TGTGCCAGCAGTACCCGACTAGCCTACCAAGAGACCCAGTACTTC. Protein sequence: CASSTRLAYQETQYF.

The genes are TRBV6-1 and TRBJ1-3; D gene unclear. The CDR3 covers 14 residues. CDR1 MNHNS and CDR2 SASEGT come from the germline V gene. The V end lost 7 bases, the J end lost 0 bases, and 10 bases lay between the germline ends. CDR3 residues: CASKRAASGNTIYF. The CDR3 DNA follows: TGTGCCAGCAAACGGGCAGCCTCTGGAAACACCATATATTTT.

This clonotype was counted a few times. V and J are TRBV4-3 and TRBJ1-2; D is uncertain. CDR3 length: 14 residues. CDR1 and CDR2 (germline): LGHNA, YSLEER. V was pared by 1 base and J by 4 bases, with 10 bases between. Here the CDR3 DNA reads TGCGCCAGCAGCCAAGCAAGGACTATCTATGGCTACACCTTC. This translates into CASSQARTIYGYTF.

In its sample, this clonotype was seen a few times. The chain joins TRBV12-3 or TRBV12-4 to TRBJ2-2; D possibly corresponds to TRBD1 (6 bases). Trimming left V 3 bases short and J 4 bases short, with 21 bases between. This CDR3 comprises 18 residues. Here the CDR3 DNA reads TGTGCCAGCAGTTTTATTGCTGGTGGACAGTCGGGCACCGGGGAGCTGTTTTTT. Its translation is CASSFIAGGQSGTGELFF.

The sample holds a few counts of this clonotype. The CDR3 nucleotides are TGTGCCAGCAGTTTTGGGAGGAAGGGGGAGACCCAGTACTTC. As protein: CASSFGRKGETQYF. The gene calls are TRBV12-3 or TRBV12-4 and TRBJ2-5; D is perhaps TRBD2 (6 bases). Trimming took off 3 bases at V and 5 bases at J, with 13 bases between the two ends. CDR3 length equals 14 residues.